A single sample is the source of the 25 T cell receptor beta chains below, sequenced in a study of blood T cell repertoires in COVID-19. Libraries were prepared by immunoSEQ multiplex PCR; TCRdb keeps only in-frame clonotypes and omits some of them. The repertoire holds 150,000 or so clones, with around 73% as singletons. The specimen sequenced was PBMCs or T cells enriched from blood (not recorded which). The receptors originated from a woman aged 45 to 65 who had recovered from COVID-19.

This chain uses TRBV6-2 or TRBV6-3 with TRBJ2-5; 11 bases match TRBD2. V lost 5 bases, J lost 2 bases, and 1 base stayed unmatched. The V gene's germline CDR1 is MNHEY and CDR2 SVGEGT. The CDR3 is made up of 14 amino acids. The CDR3 bases are TGTGCCAGCAGTCGGACTAGCGGGCAAGAGACCCAGTACTTC. Translating gives CASSRTSGQETQYF.

The CDR3 sequence: CASSALRVSGNTIYF. DNA of the CDR3: TGTGCCAGCAGTGCGCTTCGGGTTTCTGGAAACACCATATATTTT. J is TRBJ1-3 and V is TRBV2; the D is unclear. The germline V and J ends were trimmed by 4 bases and 1 base, with 11 bases remaining between them. The germline V gene encodes CDR1 SNHLY and CDR2 FYNNEI. The CDR3 sequence is 15 residues long.

The chain employs TRBV6-5 and TRBJ2-7; TRBD1 agrees at 10 bases. The CDR3 has 13 amino acids. The junction had 6 bases not matched to a gene; V was cut back by 6 bases and J by 7 bases. The V gene's germline CDR1 is MNHEY and CDR2 SVGAGI. The CDR3 DNA reads as TGTGCCAGCAGAGGGACAGGGGATGCAGAGCAGTACGTC. It encodes CASRGTGDAEQYV.

V usage is TRBV7-8 and J usage is TRBJ2-5; 9 nucleotides match TRBD1. Germline-derived CDR1 and CDR2 are SGHVS and FQNEAQ. This CDR3 is built from 15 residues. V lost 3 bases to trimming and J lost 2 bases; unmatched junction nucleotides: 4. The CDR3 protein is CASSFNRGQQETQYF. The CDR3 DNA is TGTGCCAGCAGCTTTAACAGGGGGCAACAAGAGACCCAGTACTTC.

The J gene is TRBJ1-1, the V gene TRBV7-3, with a tentative D call TRBD1 (6 bases). The CDR3 runs 14 residues. CDR1 is SGHTA, CDR2 FQGTGA, per germline. V shed 5 bases and J shed 1 base, with 11 bases lying between them. The CDR3 reads CASSIGQSNTEAFF. DNA of the CDR3: TGTGCCAGCAGCATCGGACAGTCGAACACTGAAGCTTTCTTT.

The chain joins TRBV19 to TRBJ1-1, with TRBD1 identical over 7 bases. The CDR3 runs 15 residues. Germline-derived CDR1 and CDR2 are LNHDA and SQIVND (reference sequence). The trim removed 5 bases at V and 4 bases at J, leaving 10 bases unmatched. The CDR3, as DNA: TGTGCCAGTAGTTCTTCCGGGACAGACGGCACTGAAGCTTTCTTT. It encodes CASSSSGTDGTEAFF.

V gene TRBV6-5 combines with J gene TRBJ1-3; 7 bases agree with TRBD1. The germline V gene has CDR1 MNHEY and CDR2 SVGAGI. The CDR3 has 16 amino acids. After removal of 4 bases from V and 0 bases from J, the junction contained 6 bases not matched to a gene. CDR3 residues: CASSSGQFSSGNTIYF. DNA of the CDR3: TGTGCCAGCAGTTCGGGACAGTTTTCCTCTGGAAACACCATATATTTT.

The chain is built from TRBV15 and TRBJ2-7; possibly TRBD1 for D (6 bases). Germline CDR1 and CDR2: LNHNV and YYDKDF (reference sequence). This CDR3 comprises 13 residues. V was cut by 4 bases and J by 2 bases, with 9 bases left in between. The CDR3, as DNA: TGTGCCACCAGCAAAACAGGGACCTACGAGCAGTACGTC. The encoded protein is CATSKTGTYEQYV.

The chain carries TRBV7-4 and TRBJ2-5, with TRBD2 identical over 16 bases. V was pared by 6 bases and J by 6 bases, with 10 bases of the junction left unmatched. The CDR3 runs to 17 residues. CDR1 SGHVT and CDR2 SQSDAQ come from the germline V gene. The CDR3 DNA reads TGTGCCAGCAGTTTACTGGGACTAGCGGGGGGGAAAAAGACCCAGTACTTC. Its protein product is CASSLLGLAGGKKTQYF.

The V call is TRBV19, the J call TRBJ2-5, with 11 bases aligning to TRBD1. This CDR3 spans 14 amino acids. The ends lost 6 bases at V and 5 bases at J; junction bases unmatched: 5. The V gene's germline CDR1 is LNHDA and CDR2 SQIVND (reference sequence). The CDR3 sequence is CASRDRGRGETQYF. In DNA form, the CDR3 reads TGTGCCAGTAGGGACAGGGGGCGCGGGGAGACCCAGTACTTC.

V gene TRBV5-1 combines with J gene TRBJ1-2; D not certain. V lost 4 bases and J 4 bases, leaving 17 bases between the germline ends. CDR1 and CDR2 from the germline V gene are SGHRS and YFSETQ. The length of the CDR3 is 15 residues. DNA for the CDR3: TGCGCCAGCAGCCTATCCGAGATCCTAGGCTATGGCTACACCTTC. Translated, it gives CASSLSEILGYGYTF.

The V call is TRBV19, the J call TRBJ2-2; 8 bases are a match to TRBD2. The V segment lost 5 bases and the J segment 5 bases; nucleotides outside the gene matches: 16. The CDR3 is 18 amino acids. Germline CDR1 reads LNHDA; CDR2 reads SQIVND (reference sequence). The DNA of the CDR3 is TGTGCCAGTAGTTCCTCTCTTAGCGGGGCGTTAAAAACCGGGGAGCTGTTTTTT. Its translation is CASSSSLSGALKTGELFF.

This clone appeared many times. This chain connects TRBV11-2 to TRBJ1-5; D call uncertain. Looked up from germline, CDR1 is SGHAT and CDR2 is FQNNGV. V was clipped by 1 base and J by 4 bases, with 5 bases between them. The CDR3 contains 13 residues. The CDR3 protein is CASSLAPNQPQHF. In DNA form, the CDR3 reads TGTGCCAGCAGCTTAGCTCCGAATCAGCCCCAGCATTTT. Full variable domain (remainder filled in from reference TRBV11-2 and TRBJ1-5): EAGVAQSPRYKIIEKRQSVAFWCNPISGHATLYWYQQILGQGPKLLIQFQNNGVVDDSQLPKDRFSAERLKGVDSTLKIQPAKLEDSAVYLCASSLAPNQPQHFGDGTRLSIL.

CDR3 sequence reads: CASSPDRASYYNEQFF. The CDR3 DNA follows: TGTGCCAGCAGCCCGGACAGGGCCTCGTACTACAATGAGCAGTTCTTC. The rearrangement uses TRBV7-9 and TRBJ2-1; 8 bases fit TRBD1. Losses at the gene ends were 5 bases for V and 3 bases for J; bases not matched to a gene: 9. The CDR3 totals 16 residues. Germline V gives CDR1 SEHNR, CDR2 FQNEAQ (reference sequence).

This chain's CDR3 is CASSPPGGEAFF. CDR3 DNA sequence: TGTGCCAGCTCACCACCGGGAGGAGAAGCTTTCTTT. The chain uses TRBV18 and TRBJ1-1; D remains unclear. Germline CDR1 is KGHSH and CDR2 is LQKENI. This CDR3 is 12 amino acids long. V was trimmed by 0 bases and J by 8 bases, leaving 7 bases between them.

The CDR3: CASSLVARGSTDTQYF. The CDR3 DNA sequence: TGTGCCAGCAGCTTGGTCGCGCGGGGGAGCACAGATACGCAGTATTTT. V gene TRBV5-6 combines with J gene TRBJ2-3; TRBD2 aligns across 7 bases. CDR1 and CDR2 (germline): SGHDT, YYEEEE. With V trimmed by 0 bases and J by 0 bases, 4 bases remained unmatched. CDR3 length equals 16 residues.

The V and J genes are TRBV5-4 and TRBJ1-6, with TRBD1 as a possible D gene (6 bases). Trimming cost V 0 bases and J 7 bases, with 11 bases left between them. The germline gives CDR1 SGHNT, CDR2 YYREEE (reference sequence). The CDR3 spans 15 residues. CDR3 protein: CASSLGGQANSPLHF. CDR3 in DNA: TGTGCCAGCAGCTTGGGGGGGCAGGCCAATTCACCCCTCCACTTT. The full variable domain, rest sourced from reference TRBV5-4 and TRBJ1-6, is ETGVTQSPTHLIKTRGQQVTLRCSSQSGHNTVSWYQQALGQGPQFIFQYYREEENGRGNFPPRFSGLQFPNYSSELNVNALELDDSALYLCASSLGGQANSPLHFGNGTRLTVT.

This rearrangement joins TRBV24-1 to TRBJ1-1, with TRBD1 matching 8 bases. The CDR3 sequence is 15 residues long. Per the germline V gene, CDR1 is KGHDR and CDR2 is SFDVKD. V was clipped by 2 bases and J by 5 bases; unmatched bases: 6. CDR3 protein: CATSDSNRGGTEAFF. CDR3 coding DNA: TGTGCCACCAGTGATTCAAACAGGGGGGGTACTGAAGCTTTCTTT.

This chain connects TRBV7-2 to TRBJ1-2; TRBD1 matches at 8 bases. CDR1 and CDR2 (germline): SGHTA, FQGNSA. Losses at the gene ends were 3 bases for V and 3 bases for J; bases not matched to a gene: 3. The CDR3 has 14 residues. CDR3 sequence (DNA): TGTGCCAGCAGCTTCGGACAGGGAGACTATGGCTACACCTTC. Protein: CASSFGQGDYGYTF.

This chain joins TRBV11-2 and TRBJ1-1; D is unresolved. Per germline, CDR1 SGHAT and CDR2 FQNNGV. The ends were cut back, 2 bases at V and 10 bases at J, with 17 bases in the middle. The CDR3 is 14 residues long. This CDR3 is CASSLNSRGQGAFF. CDR3 sequence (DNA): TGTGCCAGCAGCTTAAACAGTCGAGGGCAAGGAGCTTTCTTT.

The gene calls are TRBV4-2 and TRBJ1-2; no reliable D call. The V and J ends lost 0 bases and 5 bases respectively, with 16 bases between them. The CDR3 runs to 16 residues. Germline V lookup: CDR1 LGHNA, CDR2 YNFKEQ. The CDR3 sequence is CASSQELVVNFYGYTF. The DNA for the CDR3 is TGTGCCAGCAGCCAAGAGTTAGTAGTGAATTTTTATGGCTACACCTTC.

This clone appeared a single time. This CDR3 is also generated by other DNA sequences in the sample. The rearrangement links TRBV28 to TRBJ1-1; TRBD1 aligns across 7 bases. Per germline, CDR1 MDHEN and CDR2 SYDVKM. The V gene end was trimmed by 2 bases and the J gene end by 5 bases; junction bases not matched to a gene: 5. CDR3 length: 14 residues. The DNA for the CDR3 is TGTGCCAGCAGTTTACGAACAGGGGATACTGAAGCTTTCTTT. This encodes CASSLRTGDTEAFF.

This chain uses TRBV2 with TRBJ2-5; possibly TRBD2 for D (7 bases). The germline CDR1 and CDR2 sequences are SNHLY and FYNNEI. Trimming removed 6 bases at V and 1 base at J, with 15 bases between. The length of the CDR3 is 15 residues. In DNA form, the CDR3 reads TGTGCCAGCAGAAGGGGGGGGCTGGTCCAAGAGACCCAGTACTTC. Residues: CASRRGGLVQETQYF.

The genes are TRBV28 and TRBJ2-7; 12 bases are a match to TRBD2. The CDR3 loop spans 15 amino acids. Unmatched junction bases numbered 4, after V lost 6 bases and J lost 1 base. Germline-derived CDR1 and CDR2 are MDHEN and SYDVKM. CDR3 sequence: CASSRTSGASYEQYV. DNA for the CDR3: TGTGCCAGCAGCCGGACTAGCGGGGCATCCTACGAGCAGTACGTC.

The CDR3 DNA follows: TGTGCCAGCAGCATAACAGGGATAGAGCCCCAGCATTTT. Translating gives CASSITGIEPQHF. The V and J genes are TRBV7-2 and TRBJ1-5; possibly TRBD1 for D (6 bases). Germline assignment: CDR1 SGHTA and CDR2 FQGNSA. CDR3 length: 13 amino acids. Trimming cost V 5 bases and J 8 bases, with 13 bases left between them.